A single sample is the source of the 32 T cell receptor beta chains below, sequenced in a study of immune evolution from preneoplasia to lung adenocarcinoma. Measured with immunoSEQ multiplex PCR; TCRdb has only the in-frame clones, and not every one. Among about 41,000 clones, around 79% were seen once, and the ten largest hold approximately 4.7%. The specimen was FFPE invasive lung adenocarcinoma tissue. The source is a person in their sixties with lung adenocarcinoma.

This sequence joins TRBV7-8 and TRBJ1-1, with a possible D match to TRBD1 (5 bases). Germline loops: CDR1 SGHVS, CDR2 FQNEAQ. Trimming pared 2 bases from V and 0 bases from J, leaving 16 bases between. The CDR3 covers 17 residues. CDR3 protein: CASSLRVGAPMNTEAFF. CDR3 in DNA: TGTGCCAGCAGCTTAAGGGTCGGGGCCCCGATGAACACTGAAGCTTTCTTT.

This clone was seen only once. The chain recombines TRBV5-1 with TRBJ2-1; the D gene could be TRBD1 or TRBD2 (7 bases each). The CDR3 loop spans 15 amino acids. Germline V gene lookup returns CDR1 SGHRS and CDR2 YFSETQ. V was trimmed by 2 bases and J by 7 bases, leaving 16 bases between them. CDR3 amino acids: CASSFEGAGGNEQFF. The CDR3 bases are TGCGCCAGCAGCTTCGAGGGGGCCGGGGGGAATGAGCAGTTCTTC.

The V and J genes are TRBV7-9 and TRBJ1-2; tentative D call: TRBD1 (6 bases). Germline loops: CDR1 SEHNR, CDR2 FQNEAQ (reference sequence). V was clipped by 5 bases and J by 4 bases, with 11 bases between them. The CDR3 covers 13 residues. The CDR3 DNA is TGTGCCAGCAGCCCCGGGGACACCTATGGCTACACCTTC. Protein: CASSPGDTYGYTF.

The chain carries TRBV5-1 and TRBJ2-3; D gene uncertain. The germline V gene has CDR1 SGHRS and CDR2 YFSETQ. The CDR3 is made up of 14 amino acids. Trimming removed 2 bases at V and 1 base at J, with 8 bases between. The CDR3, as DNA: TGCGCCAGCAGCTTAGGAACAGGCACAGATACGCAGTATTTT. This gives the protein CASSLGTGTDTQYF.

This chain links TRBV27 with TRBJ2-3, with TRBD2 matching over 9 bases. The CDR3 is made up of 16 amino acids. Germline assignment: CDR1 MNHEY and CDR2 SMNVEV (reference sequence). J was trimmed by 1 base and V by 5 bases; bases with no gene match: 7. The CDR3 DNA reads as TGTGCCAGCAGTCCCAGGATAGCGGGAGGCACAGATACGCAGTATTTT. Its translation: CASSPRIAGGTDTQYF.

The chain recombines TRBV2 with TRBJ2-1, with 12 bases aligning to TRBD2. V shed 5 bases and J 9 bases; nucleotides not matched to a gene: 5. The CDR3 totals 14 residues. Germline values: CDR1 SNHLY, CDR2 FYNNEI. In nucleotides, the CDR3 is TGTGCCAGCAGTACTCTAGCGGGAGGGGCTGAGCAGTTCTTC. Protein sequence: CASSTLAGGAEQFF.

This chain connects TRBV7-6 to TRBJ2-3; D is unclear. The CDR3 contains 12 residues. CDR1 is SGHVS, CDR2 FNYEAQ, per germline. The ends were cut back, 3 bases at V and 6 bases at J, with 7 bases in the middle. The CDR3 DNA reads TGTGCCAGCAGCTTTACAGAGGATACGCAGTATTTT. Encoded protein: CASSFTEDTQYF.

The chain uses TRBV7-9 and TRBJ1-1; D ambiguous. In germline, CDR1 is SEHNR, CDR2 FQNEAQ (reference sequence). V dropped 2 bases and J dropped 2 bases, with 9 bases sitting between them. This CDR3 is built from 14 residues. CDR3 in amino acids: CASSLYGSNTEAFF. The CDR3 DNA is TGTGCCAGCAGCTTATACGGGTCTAACACTGAAGCTTTCTTT. The variable domain in full, completed from reference TRBV7-9 and TRBJ1-1, reads DTGVSQNPRHKITKRGQNVTFRCDPISEHNRLYWYRQTLGQGPEFLTYFQNEAQLEKSRLLSDRFSAERPKGSFSTLEIQRTEQGDSAMYLCASSLYGSNTEAFFGQGTRLTVV.

This clone showed up just a few times. In DNA, the CDR3 is TGTGCCAGCAGTGTGGACATTTTGGCTGGGGCCAACGTCCTGACTTTC. Translated: CASSVDILAGANVLTF. The chain employs TRBV2 and TRBJ2-6; TRBD1 is a possible D gene (5 bases). Trimming took 4 bases from V and 2 from J, leaving 12 bases between them. Germline-derived CDR1 and CDR2 are SNHLY and FYNNEI. This CDR3 is 16 amino acids long.

The V call is TRBV18, the J call TRBJ2-3; D unclear. The CDR3 runs 13 residues. V shed 0 bases and J shed 0 bases, with 1 base lying between them. From germline, CDR1 is KGHSH and CDR2 LQKENI. As DNA, the CDR3 is TGTGCCAGCTCACCACCTAGCACAGATACGCAGTATTTT. This encodes CASSPPSTDTQYF.

This chain connects TRBV21-1 to TRBJ2-7; the DNA was not used to check the table's D call, TRBD2. TRBV21-1 is flagged as a pseudogene. The CDR3 is made up of 14 amino acids. CDR3 coding DNA: TGTGCCAGCATGCCAATGGGGCGGGGCTACGAGCAGTACTTC. This gives the protein CASMPMGRGYEQYF.

V usage is TRBV4-2 and J usage is TRBJ2-1, with no clear D. This CDR3 has 14 amino acids. Looked up from germline, CDR1 is LGHNA and CDR2 is YNFKEQ. V lost 1 base and J 4 bases, leaving 8 bases between the germline ends. CDR3 DNA: TGTGCCAGCAGCCAAGCCGGCCTTTACAATGAGCAGTTCTTC. Translation gives CASSQAGLYNEQFF.

This clone was seen more than once but under ten times. The chain couples TRBV5-5 to TRBJ2-5, with D unclear. V was pared by 6 bases and J by 7 bases, with 4 bases between. From germline, CDR1 is SGHKS and CDR2 YYEKEE (reference sequence). This CDR3 has 9 residues. CDR3 sequence (DNA): TGTGCCAGCAATGGGACCCAGTACTTC. Translated: CASNGTQYF.

The chain is built from TRBV10-2 and TRBJ1-2; 7 bases are shared with TRBD1. Germline V gives CDR1 WSHSY, CDR2 SAAADI. This CDR3 is 15 amino acids long. V trimming: 3 bases; J trimming: 2 bases; junction bases outside the gene matches: 6. The CDR3 region is CASSDVRGENYGYTF. In DNA, the CDR3 is TGCGCCAGCAGTGACGTCAGGGGGGAGAACTATGGCTACACCTTC.

The rearrangement joins TRBV5-6 to TRBJ2-5; 8 bases agree with TRBD2. V lost 0 bases, J lost 4 bases, and 5 bases stayed unmatched. Germline CDR1 is SGHDT and CDR2 is YYEEEE. This CDR3 has 15 residues. CDR3 loop: CASSLGSGGAETQYF. The DNA of the CDR3 is TGTGCCAGCAGCTTGGGGAGCGGGGGCGCAGAGACCCAGTACTTC.

The chain employs TRBV27 and TRBJ2-3; D remains ambiguous. The CDR3 spans 12 residues. V was trimmed by 5 bases and J by 3 bases, leaving 6 bases between them. The V gene's germline CDR1 is MNHEY and CDR2 SMNVEV (reference sequence). The CDR3 DNA follows: TGTGCCAGCAGTCCCCAAACAGATACGCAGTATTTT. It is translated as CASSPQTDTQYF.

V is TRBV28 and J is TRBJ2-7; 10 bases are shared with TRBD1. Looked up from germline, CDR1 is MDHEN and CDR2 is SYDVKM. Unmatched junction bases numbered 8, after V lost 8 bases and J lost 1 base. The CDR3 is made up of 15 amino acids. The CDR3 spells CASGLTGGKSYEQYF. The CDR3 DNA reads TGTGCCAGCGGATTGACAGGGGGCAAGTCCTACGAGCAGTACTTC. The full variable domain, completed using reference TRBV28 and TRBJ2-7, is DVKVTQSSRYLVKRTGEKVFLECVQDMDHENMFWYRQDPGLGLRLIYFSYDVKMKEKGDIPEGYSVSREKKERFSLILESASTNQTSMYLCASGLTGGKSYEQYFGPGTRLTVT.

This clone was observed once. The chain couples TRBV7-7 to TRBJ1-2; D gene ambiguous. Deletions cut 5 bases from V and 6 bases from J, with 4 bases between. The CDR3 loop spans 10 amino acids. CDR1 SSHAT and CDR2 FNYEAQ come from the germline V gene (reference sequence). CDR3 region: CASSQNGYTF. The CDR3 DNA reads TGTGCCAGCAGCCAAAATGGCTACACCTTC.

The chain is built from TRBV28 and TRBJ1-1; 8 bases agree with TRBD1. The CDR3 has 16 amino acids. V shed 6 bases and J 0 bases; nucleotides not matched to a gene: 9. The germline V gene has CDR1 MDHEN and CDR2 SYDVKM. Here the CDR3 reads CASRSRDRGMNTEAFF. DNA for the CDR3: TGTGCCAGCAGGTCGCGAGACAGGGGTATGAACACTGAAGCTTTCTTT.

V and J are TRBV7-9 and TRBJ2-7, with 13 bases identical to TRBD2. The J segment lost 4 bases and the V segment lost 7 bases, leaving 4 bases of the junction unmatched. CDR3 length equals 14 residues. The germline gives CDR1 SEHNR, CDR2 FQNEAQ (reference sequence). Written as DNA, the CDR3 is TGTGCCAGCACCCGGACTAGCGGGAGTTACGAGCAGTACTTC. Amino acids: CASTRTSGSYEQYF.

The V call is TRBV7-2, the J call TRBJ2-1; the match to TRBD2 covers 7 bases. The V and J ends lost 1 base and 4 bases, in that order; junction bases with no gene match: 4. The CDR3 contains 15 residues. CDR1 SGHTA and CDR2 FQGNSA come from the germline V gene. CDR3 region: CASSLDSSGYNEQFF. As DNA, the CDR3 is TGTGCCAGCAGCTTAGATTCTAGCGGATACAATGAGCAGTTCTTC.

The chain has TRBV28 and TRBJ2-5; 8 nucleotides align to TRBD2. The CDR3 loop spans 15 amino acids. Germline CDR1 is MDHEN and CDR2 is SYDVKM. The V gene end was trimmed by 2 bases and the J gene end by 3 bases; junction bases not matched to a gene: 5. Here the CDR3 DNA reads TGTGCCAGCAGTTTAGTGGTAGCGGGGAAAGAGACCCAGTACTTC. Protein: CASSLVVAGKETQYF.

CDR3 DNA: TGTGCCTGGAGGCCGACAGGGAACCAGCCCCAGCATTTT. Translating gives CAWRPTGNQPQHF. The chain employs TRBV30 and TRBJ1-5; TRBD1 matches at 7 bases. Germline V gene sequence: CDR1 GTSNPN, CDR2 SVGIG (reference sequence). J gave up 7 bases and V 3 bases, and 6 bases lay outside the gene matches. The CDR3 totals 13 residues.

The chain recombines TRBV18 with TRBJ1-1; D gene uncertain. The CDR3 length is 14 residues. CDR1 and CDR2 from the germline V gene are KGHSH and LQKENI. Trimming took 4 bases from V and 6 from J, leaving 15 bases between them. The CDR3 spells CASSLNLHVPEAFF. The CDR3 DNA sequence: TGTGCCAGCTCACTAAATCTCCATGTCCCTGAAGCTTTCTTT.

This sequence joins TRBV7-9 and TRBJ2-3, with 10 bases aligning to TRBD1. V was pared by 5 bases and J by 4 bases, with 6 bases of the junction left unmatched. The CDR3 sequence is 15 residues long. The V gene's germline CDR1 is SEHNR and CDR2 FQNEAQ (reference sequence). The CDR3: CASSTDRGFADTQYF. The CDR3 bases are TGTGCCAGCAGCACGGACAGGGGGTTTGCAGATACGCAGTATTTT.

The rearrangement joins TRBV7-2 to TRBJ1-5; D is uncertain. With 1 base removed from V and 3 bases from J, the gap between germline ends came to 4 bases. The CDR3 totals 13 residues. Per the germline V gene, CDR1 is SGHTA and CDR2 is FQGNSA. The chain's CDR3 is CASSLGPNQPQHF. CDR3 DNA: TGTGCCAGCAGCTTAGGACCCAATCAGCCCCAGCATTTT.

The chain recombines TRBV6-6 with TRBJ2-1; 8 bases are shared with TRBD2. CDR1 MNHNY and CDR2 SVGAGI come from the germline V gene (reference sequence). V trimming: 3 bases; J trimming: 4 bases; junction bases outside the gene matches: 5. The CDR3 is made up of 15 amino acids. This chain's CDR3 is CASSYRTSGYNEQFF. CDR3 bases: TGTGCCAGCAGTTATCGAACTAGCGGTTACAATGAGCAGTTCTTC.

The chain employs TRBV27 and TRBJ2-5; no clear D gene. Germline V lookup: CDR1 MNHEY, CDR2 SMNVEV (reference sequence). This CDR3 is 13 amino acids long. V shed 2 bases and J shed 4 bases, with 8 bases lying between them. The CDR3 here is CASSLRVGETQYF. For the CDR3, the DNA is TGTGCCAGCAGTTTAAGGGTGGGAGAGACCCAGTACTTC.

This chain links TRBV6-5 with TRBJ2-7; 10 bases fit TRBD1. This CDR3 is built from 15 residues. Germline loops: CDR1 MNHEY, CDR2 SVGAGI. V lost 5 bases to trimming and J lost 2 bases; unmatched junction nucleotides: 6. The CDR3 sequence: CASSRRDRGAYEQYF. CDR3 in DNA: TGTGCCAGCAGTCGCCGGGACAGGGGTGCCTACGAGCAGTACTTC.

The rearrangement uses TRBV6-1 and TRBJ2-7; TRBD2 matches 7 bases. The J segment lost 2 bases and the V segment lost 3 bases, leaving 10 bases of the junction unmatched. Germline V gene data show CDR1 as MNHNS and CDR2 as SASEGT. The CDR3 totals 16 residues. Here the CDR3 reads CASSDWIAGPTYEQYF. CDR3 sequence (DNA): TGTGCCAGCAGTGATTGGATAGCGGGTCCCACCTACGAGCAGTACTTC.

The gene calls are TRBV5-1 and TRBJ2-7; possible D gene TRBD2, 6 bases. V lost 0 bases, J lost 2 bases, and 24 bases lay in between. This CDR3 contains 19 residues. Germline V gene data show CDR1 as SGHRS and CDR2 as YFSETQ. This CDR3 reads CASSLGFGGEFVGTYEQYF. The CDR3, as DNA: TGCGCCAGCAGCTTGGGGTTTGGAGGGGAGTTTGTAGGAACCTACGAGCAGTACTTC.

The chain joins TRBV15 to TRBJ1-5, with no clear D. The V gene's germline CDR1 is LNHNV and CDR2 YYDKDF (reference sequence). This CDR3 is 19 amino acids long. The V gene lost 0 bases and the J gene lost 2 bases, with 20 bases spanning the gap. The CDR3 spells CATSRELGIPIGGNQPQHF. The CDR3 DNA sequence: TGTGCCACCAGCAGAGAACTGGGTATCCCTATCGGCGGCAATCAGCCCCAGCATTTT.